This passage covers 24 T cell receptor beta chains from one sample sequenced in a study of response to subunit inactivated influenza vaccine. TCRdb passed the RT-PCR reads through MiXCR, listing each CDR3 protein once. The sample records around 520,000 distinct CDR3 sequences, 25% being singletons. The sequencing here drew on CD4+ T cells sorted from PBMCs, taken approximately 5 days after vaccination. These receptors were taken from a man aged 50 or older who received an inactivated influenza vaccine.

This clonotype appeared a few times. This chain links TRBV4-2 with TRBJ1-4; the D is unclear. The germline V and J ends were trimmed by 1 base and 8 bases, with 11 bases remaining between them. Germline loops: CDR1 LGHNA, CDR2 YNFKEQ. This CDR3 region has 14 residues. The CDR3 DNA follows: TGTGCCAGCAGCCAAGGGGCGCCGGGCGAAAAACTGTTTTTT. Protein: CASSQGAPGEKLFF.

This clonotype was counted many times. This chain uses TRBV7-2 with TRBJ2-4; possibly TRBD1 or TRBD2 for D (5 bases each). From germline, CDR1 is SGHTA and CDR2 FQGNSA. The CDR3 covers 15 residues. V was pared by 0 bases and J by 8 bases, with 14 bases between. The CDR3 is CASSLAAGSGDIQYF. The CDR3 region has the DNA TGTGCCAGCAGCTTAGCGGCAGGGAGCGGTGACATTCAGTACTTC.

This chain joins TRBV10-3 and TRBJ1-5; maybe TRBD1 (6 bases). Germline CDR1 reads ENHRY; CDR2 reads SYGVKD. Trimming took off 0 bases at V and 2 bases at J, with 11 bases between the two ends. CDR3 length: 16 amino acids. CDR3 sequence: CAISESSEGGNQPQHF. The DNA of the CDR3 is TGTGCCATCAGTGAGTCGTCAGAGGGGGGCAATCAGCCCCAGCATTTT.

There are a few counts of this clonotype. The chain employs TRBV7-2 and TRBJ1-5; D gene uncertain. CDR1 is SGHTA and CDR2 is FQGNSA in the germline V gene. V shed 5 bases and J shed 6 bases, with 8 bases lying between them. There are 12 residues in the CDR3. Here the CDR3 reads CASSRLGQPQHF. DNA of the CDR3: TGTGCCAGCAGCCGTTTGGGTCAGCCCCAGCATTTT.

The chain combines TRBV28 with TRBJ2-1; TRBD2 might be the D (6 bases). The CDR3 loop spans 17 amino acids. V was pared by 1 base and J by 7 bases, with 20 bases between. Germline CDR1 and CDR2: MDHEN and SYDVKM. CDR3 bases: TGTGCCAGCAGTTTATACATGCGGGGAGGACGGTCGAATGAGCAGTTCTTC. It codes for CASSLYMRGGRSNEQFF.

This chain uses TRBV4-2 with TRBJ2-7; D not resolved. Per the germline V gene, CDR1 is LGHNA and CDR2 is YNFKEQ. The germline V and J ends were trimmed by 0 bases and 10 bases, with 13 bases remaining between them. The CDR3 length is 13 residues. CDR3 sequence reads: CASSQDRASTQYF. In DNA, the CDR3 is TGTGCCAGCAGCCAAGATAGAGCAAGCACCCAGTACTTC.

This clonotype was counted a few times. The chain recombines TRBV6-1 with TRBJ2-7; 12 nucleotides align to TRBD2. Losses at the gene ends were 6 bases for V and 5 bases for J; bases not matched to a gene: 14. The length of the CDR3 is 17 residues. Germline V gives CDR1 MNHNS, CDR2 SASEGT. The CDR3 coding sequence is TGTGCCAGCAGCCTTGGGACTAGCGGGTTGCTAATCCACGAGCAGTACTTC. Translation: CASSLGTSGLLIHEQYF.

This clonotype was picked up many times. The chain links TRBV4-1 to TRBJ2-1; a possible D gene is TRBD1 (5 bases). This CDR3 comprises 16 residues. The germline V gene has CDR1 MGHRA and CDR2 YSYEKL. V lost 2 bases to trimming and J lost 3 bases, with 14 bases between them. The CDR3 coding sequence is TGCGCCAGCAGCCAAAGGGCAGGGATAAACTACAATGAGCAGTTCTTC. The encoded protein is CASSQRAGINYNEQFF.

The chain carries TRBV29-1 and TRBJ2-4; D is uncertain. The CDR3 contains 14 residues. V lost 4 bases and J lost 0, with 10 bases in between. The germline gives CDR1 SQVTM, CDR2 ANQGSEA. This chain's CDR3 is CSVGEEVAKNIQYF. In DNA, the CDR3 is TGCAGCGTTGGGGAAGAAGTAGCCAAAAACATTCAGTACTTC.

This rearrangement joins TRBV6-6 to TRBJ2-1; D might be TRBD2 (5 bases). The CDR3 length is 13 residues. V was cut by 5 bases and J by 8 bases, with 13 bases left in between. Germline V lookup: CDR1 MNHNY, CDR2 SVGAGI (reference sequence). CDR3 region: CASSKDGVDEQFF. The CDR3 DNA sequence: TGTGCCAGCAGTAAGGACGGGGTGGATGAGCAGTTCTTC.

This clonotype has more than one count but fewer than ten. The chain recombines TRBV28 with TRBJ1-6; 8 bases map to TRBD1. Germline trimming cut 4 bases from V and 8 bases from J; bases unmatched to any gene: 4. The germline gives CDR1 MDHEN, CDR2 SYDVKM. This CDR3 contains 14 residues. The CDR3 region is CASSSDRVYSPLHF. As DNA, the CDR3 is TGTGCCAGCAGTTCGGACAGGGTATATTCACCCCTCCACTTT.

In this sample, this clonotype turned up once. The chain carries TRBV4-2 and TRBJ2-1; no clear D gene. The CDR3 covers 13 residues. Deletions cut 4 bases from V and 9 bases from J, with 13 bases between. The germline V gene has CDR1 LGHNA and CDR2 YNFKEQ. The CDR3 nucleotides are TGTGCCAGCAGCCCTTGGGCCAACAGTGAGCAGTTCTTC. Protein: CASSPWANSEQFF.

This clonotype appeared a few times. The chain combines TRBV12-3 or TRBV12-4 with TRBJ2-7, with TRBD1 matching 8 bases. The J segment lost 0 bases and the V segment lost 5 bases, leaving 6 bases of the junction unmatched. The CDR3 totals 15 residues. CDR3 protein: CASSKGQASSYEQYF. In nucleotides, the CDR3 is TGTGCCAGCAGTAAGGGACAGGCGAGCTCCTACGAGCAGTACTTC.

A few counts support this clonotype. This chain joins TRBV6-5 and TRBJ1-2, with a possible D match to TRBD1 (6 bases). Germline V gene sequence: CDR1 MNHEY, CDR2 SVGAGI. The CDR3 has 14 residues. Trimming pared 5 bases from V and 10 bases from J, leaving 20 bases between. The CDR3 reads CASSHEQGKGHYTF. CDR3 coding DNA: TGTGCCAGCAGTCACGAACAGGGTAAAGGCCACTACACCTTC.

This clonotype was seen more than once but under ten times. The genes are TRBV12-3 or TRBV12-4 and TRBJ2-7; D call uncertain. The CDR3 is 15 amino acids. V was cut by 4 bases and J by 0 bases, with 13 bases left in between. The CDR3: CASSSTKKLSYEQYF. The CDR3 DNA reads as TGTGCCAGCAGTTCGACCAAAAAACTCTCCTACGAGCAGTACTTC.

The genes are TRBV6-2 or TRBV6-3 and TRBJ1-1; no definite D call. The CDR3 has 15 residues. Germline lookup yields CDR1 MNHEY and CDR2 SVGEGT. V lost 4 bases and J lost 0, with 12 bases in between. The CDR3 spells CASSSVDTMNTEAFF. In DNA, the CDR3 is TGTGCCAGCAGTTCAGTTGACACCATGAACACTGAAGCTTTCTTT.

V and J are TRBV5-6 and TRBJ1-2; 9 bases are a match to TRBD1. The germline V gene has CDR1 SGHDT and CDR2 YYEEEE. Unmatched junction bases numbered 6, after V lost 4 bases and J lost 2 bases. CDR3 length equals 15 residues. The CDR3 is CASSHRDRVNYGYTF. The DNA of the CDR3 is TGTGCCAGCAGCCACCGGGACAGGGTAAACTATGGCTACACCTTC.

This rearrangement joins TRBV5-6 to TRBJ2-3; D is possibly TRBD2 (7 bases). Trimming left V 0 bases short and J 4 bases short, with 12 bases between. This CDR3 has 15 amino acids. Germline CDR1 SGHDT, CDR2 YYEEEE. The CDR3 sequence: CASSLDTGRADTQYF. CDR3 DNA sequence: TGTGCCAGCAGCTTGGATACAGGGAGGGCAGATACGCAGTATTTT.

The CDR3 here is CSASSLTEATDTQYF. DNA for the CDR3: TGCAGTGCTAGCTCCCTGACAGAGGCCACAGATACGCAGTATTTT. This chain connects TRBV20-1 to TRBJ2-3; tentatively, D is TRBD1 (5 bases). Per germline, CDR1 DFQATT and CDR2 SNEGSKA (reference sequence). V lost 3 bases and J 2 bases, leaving 15 bases between the germline ends. This CDR3 has 15 residues.

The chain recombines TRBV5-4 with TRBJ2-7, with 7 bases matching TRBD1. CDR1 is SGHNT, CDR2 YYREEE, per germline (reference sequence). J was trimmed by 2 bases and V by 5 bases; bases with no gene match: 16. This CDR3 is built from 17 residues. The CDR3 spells CASRKSPGTENPYEQYF. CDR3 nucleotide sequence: TGTGCCAGCAGGAAATCCCCCGGGACAGAGAACCCCTACGAGCAGTACTTC.

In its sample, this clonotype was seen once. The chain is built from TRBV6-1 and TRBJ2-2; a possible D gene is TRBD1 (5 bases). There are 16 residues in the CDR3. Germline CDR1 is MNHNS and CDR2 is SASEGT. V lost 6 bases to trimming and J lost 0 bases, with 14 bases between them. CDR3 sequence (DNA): TGTGCCAGCAGCTTTGACAGACCCGCGAACACCGGGGAGCTGTTTTTT. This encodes CASSFDRPANTGELFF.

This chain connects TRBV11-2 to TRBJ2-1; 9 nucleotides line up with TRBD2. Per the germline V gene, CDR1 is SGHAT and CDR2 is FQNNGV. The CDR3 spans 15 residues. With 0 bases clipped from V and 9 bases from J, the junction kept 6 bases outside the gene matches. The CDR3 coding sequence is TGTGCCAGCAGCTTAGATGGCGGGAGGGCCGGTGAGCAGTTCTTC. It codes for CASSLDGGRAGEQFF.

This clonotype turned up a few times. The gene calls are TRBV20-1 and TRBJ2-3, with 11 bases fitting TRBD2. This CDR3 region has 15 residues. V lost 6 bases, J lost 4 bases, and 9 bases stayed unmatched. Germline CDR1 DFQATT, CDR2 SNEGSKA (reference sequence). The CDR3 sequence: CSAAGLAVSPDTQYF. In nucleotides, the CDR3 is TGCAGTGCCGCGGGACTAGCGGTTTCACCAGATACGCAGTATTTT.

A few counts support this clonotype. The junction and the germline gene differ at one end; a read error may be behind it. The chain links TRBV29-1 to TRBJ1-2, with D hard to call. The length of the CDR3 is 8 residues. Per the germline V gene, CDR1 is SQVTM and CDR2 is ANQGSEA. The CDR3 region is CSDESRVF. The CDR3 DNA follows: TGCAGCGACGAATCCCGGGTTTTC.